This record looks at one T cell receptor (beta chain) sequence and its context. Its antigen is as yet unknown. This entry is derived from a study of CD8+ T cells in alopecia areata. Study-level background: Dosing spanned 6 to 18 months on tofacitinib, then 6 months off drug. The percentage of affected scalp area served as the score of severity for treated patients.

General study points: Resident alphabeta T-cell populations of normal skin are likewise subject to sequencing in scalp samples. Both scalp clonality and the expanded CD8+ clones among the top 100 showed a significant decrease with tofacitinib.

Treatment meaning: oral pan-JAK inhibitor, 5-10 mg twice daily. CDR1 and CDR2 (germline): GTSNPN, SVGIG (reference sequence). Germline trimming cut 3 bases from V and 10 bases from J; bases unmatched to any gene: 6. The CDR3 totals 12 residues. RNA extraction and reverse transcription yielded cDNA as sequencing template. Profiling relied on immunoSEQ multiplex PCR, and the TCRdb table lists in-frame clones only, not all of them. The sample records under 200,000 clones, less than 80% being singletons. The sequence was collected from a human donor with alopecia areata. The sequencing used CD4+ T cells sorted from blood, collected at week 24, from a patient treated with tofacitinib. The rearrangement links TRBV30 to TRBJ1-1, with TRBD1 matching 9 bases. CDR3 nucleotides: TGTGCCTGGAGGTTTGACAGGGGGATAGCTTTCTTT. It encodes CAWRFDRGIAFF.